A selection of T cell receptor beta chains follows, all from one sample in a study of blood T cell repertoires in COVID-19. Assay used: immunoSEQ multiplex PCR; TCRdb lists only in-frame clones, some missing. The sample yields 150,000 to 200,000 clones, over 75% seen once. The sample was PBMCs or T cells enriched from blood (not recorded which). These receptors were taken from a man in his forties who had recovered from COVID-19. CDR3s include the opening cysteine and the closing phenylalanine or tryptophan. Each record gives: clone size, CDR3 length, V gene, D gene, J gene, CDR3 DNA, CDR3 protein. The D gene is left open where the match is weak. Rows give clone size only sometimes, using once, few, many, or a class for an expanded clone.

abundance: .; len: 12; v_gene: TRBV29-1; d_gene: .; j_gene: TRBJ1-1; CDR3nt: TGCAGCGTGGTCTCAGGGGACACTGAAGCTTTCTTT; CDR3aa: CSVVSGDTEAFF
abundance: .; len: 13; v_gene: TRBV3-1/TRBV3-2; d_gene: .; j_gene: TRBJ2-2; CDR3nt: TGTGCCAGCAGCCACGCGAAAACCGGGGAGCTGTTTTTT; CDR3aa: CASSHAKTGELFF
abundance: .; len: 13; v_gene: TRBV29-1; d_gene: .; j_gene: TRBJ1-1; CDR3nt: TGCAGCGTTAAGAACCTATTGGACACTGAAGCTTTCTTT; CDR3aa: CSVKNLLDTEAFF
abundance: once; len: 15; v_gene: TRBV7-2; d_gene: .; j_gene: TRBJ1-2; CDR3nt: TGTGCCAGCAGCCAAAAAGGGAGTTCCCTGCATGGCTACACCTTC; CDR3aa: CASSQKGSSLHGYTF
abundance: .; len: 17; v_gene: TRBV7-9; d_gene: .; j_gene: TRBJ2-5; CDR3nt: TGTGCCAGCAGCCGCTCGGCGGGCGCGGGGAGTCAAGAGACCCAGTACTTC; CDR3aa: CASSRSAGAGSQETQYF
abundance: once; len: 14; v_gene: TRBV6-5; d_gene: .; j_gene: TRBJ1-2; CDR3nt: TGTGCCAGCAGTTACTCCTTAAACGGGGATGGCTACACCTTC; CDR3aa: CASSYSLNGDGYTF
abundance: .; len: 13; v_gene: TRBV27; d_gene: .; j_gene: TRBJ1-4; CDR3nt: TGTGCCCCGCGGGGCGCAACAAGTGAAAAACTGTTTTTT; CDR3aa: CAPRGATSEKLFF
abundance: .; len: 12; v_gene: TRBV10-3; d_gene: .; j_gene: TRBJ2-7; CDR3nt: TGTGCCATCAGTGACAGGGTTTACGAGCAGTACTTC; CDR3aa: CAISDRVYEQYF
abundance: .; len: 13; v_gene: TRBV2; d_gene: TRBD2; j_gene: TRBJ2-6; CDR3nt: TGTGCCAGCCTAGCGGAGGGGGCCAACGTCCTGACTTTC; CDR3aa: CASLAEGANVLTF
abundance: .; len: 14; v_gene: TRBV25-1; d_gene: .; j_gene: TRBJ1-1; CDR3nt: TGTGCCAGCAGTGAAAGGGCCTTTTTGGGGGGAGCTTTCTTT; CDR3aa: CASSERAFLGGAFF
abundance: .; len: 15; v_gene: TRBV14; d_gene: .; j_gene: TRBJ1-2; CDR3nt: TGTGCCAGCAGCCAACAGTCGAGGGCTAACTATGGCTACACCTTC; CDR3aa: CASSQQSRANYGYTF
abundance: .; len: 15; v_gene: TRBV5-1; d_gene: TRBD1; j_gene: TRBJ1-2; CDR3nt: TGCGCCAGCAGCTCTTTGGACAGGGAGAATAATGGCTACACCTTC; CDR3aa: CASSSLDRENNGYTF
abundance: .; len: 15; v_gene: TRBV5-4; d_gene: .; j_gene: TRBJ2-3; CDR3nt: TGTGCCAGCAGCTTGAACGGCGGTAGCACAGATACGCAGTATTTT; CDR3aa: CASSLNGGSTDTQYF
abundance: once; len: 14; v_gene: TRBV19; d_gene: .; j_gene: TRBJ1-4; CDR3nt: TGTGCCAGTGGCCTTCTGGTGGGGCTTGGAAAACTGTTTTTT; CDR3aa: CASGLLVGLGKLFF
abundance: .; len: 13; v_gene: TRBV30; d_gene: .; j_gene: TRBJ1-1; CDR3nt: TGTGCCTGGAGAGGAACAGATAACACTGAAGCTTTCTTT; CDR3aa: CAWRGTDNTEAFF
abundance: .; len: 12; v_gene: TRBV9; d_gene: .; j_gene: TRBJ1-1; CDR3nt: TGTGCCAGCAACCCTCTCGGGGGGACAGCTTTCTTT; CDR3aa: CASNPLGGTAFF
abundance: .; len: 13; v_gene: TRBV7-9; d_gene: .; j_gene: TRBJ1-3; CDR3nt: TGTGCCAGCAGCTTTCGAGTAATGGACACCATATATTTT; CDR3aa: CASSFRVMDTIYF
abundance: .; len: 13; v_gene: TRBV3-1/TRBV3-2; d_gene: .; j_gene: TRBJ2-2; CDR3nt: TGTGCCAGCAGCCCTAGTATCCCCGGGGAGCTGTTTTTT; CDR3aa: CASSPSIPGELFF
abundance: .; len: 15; v_gene: TRBV19; d_gene: TRBD2; j_gene: TRBJ2-1; CDR3nt: TGTGCCAGTAGTCCACTAGCGGGAGTATACAATGAGCAGTTCTTC; CDR3aa: CASSPLAGVYNEQFF
abundance: few; len: 16; v_gene: TRBV19; d_gene: .; j_gene: TRBJ1-1; CDR3nt: TGTGCCAGTAGTATAGTGGGGGCGAGGGGGAACACTGAAGCTTTCTTT; CDR3aa: CASSIVGARGNTEAFF
abundance: .; len: 17; v_gene: TRBV18; d_gene: TRBD1; j_gene: TRBJ1-2; CDR3nt: TGTGCCAGCTCGTCGACCCCCCGACAGGGACCCTCCTCAGGCTACACCTTC; CDR3aa: CASSSTPRQGPSSGYTF
abundance: many; len: 13; v_gene: TRBV6-5; d_gene: .; j_gene: TRBJ2-3; CDR3nt: TGTGCCAGCAAGTCGTTGGCCACAGATACGCAGTATTTT; CDR3aa: CASKSLATDTQYF
abundance: .; len: 15; v_gene: TRBV5-4; d_gene: TRBD1; j_gene: TRBJ1-5; CDR3nt: TGTGCCAGCAGCCCGGCGGAACAGGGGAAAGAGCCCCAGCATTTT; CDR3aa: CASSPAEQGKEPQHF
abundance: .; len: 14; v_gene: TRBV27; d_gene: TRBD2; j_gene: TRBJ2-5; CDR3nt: TGTGCCAGCAGTTTAAACGGGGGGAGAGAGACCCAGTACTTC; CDR3aa: CASSLNGGRETQYF
abundance: few; len: 13; v_gene: TRBV7-9; d_gene: .; j_gene: TRBJ1-5; CDR3nt: TGTGCCAGCAGCTTGAGTGTCAATCAGCCCCAGCATTTT; CDR3aa: CASSLSVNQPQHF
abundance: .; len: 15; v_gene: TRBV19; d_gene: TRBD2; j_gene: TRBJ2-2; CDR3nt: TGTGCCAGTATTTTCAGCGGGAGCTACACCGGGGAGCTGTTTTTT; CDR3aa: CASIFSGSYTGELFF
abundance: few; len: 14; v_gene: TRBV3-1/TRBV3-2; d_gene: .; j_gene: TRBJ1-2; CDR3nt: TGTGCCAGCAGCCCGCGGGACGGGTTGGGGGGCTACACCTTC; CDR3aa: CASSPRDGLGGYTF